The 32 T cell receptor beta chains listed next were all sequenced from one sample in a study of blood T cells in healthy people across ages. Through a sample-barcoded 5' primer and a J-beta primer mix, a second PCR was run for 7 to 11 cycles. Using its own MiXCR run on the 5' RACE reads, TCRdb lists one record per CDR3 protein. The table has about 1.1 million distinct CDR3 sequences, 35% to 45% seen once. The sample was blood. The receptors stem from a man younger than 35 in good health.

This clonotype was recorded once. J is TRBJ2-5 and V is TRBV6-2 or TRBV6-3, with D perhaps being TRBD1 or TRBD2 (5 bases each). CDR3 size: 14 residues. Germline-derived CDR1 and CDR2 are MNHEY and SVGEGT. V was trimmed by 7 bases and J by 5 bases, leaving 17 bases between them. The CDR3 loop reads CASTIDLGRETQYF. CDR3 DNA: TGTGCCAGCACCATCGACTTGGGACGGGAGACCCAGTACTTC.

This rearrangement joins TRBV20-1 to TRBJ2-7; 8 bases fit TRBD1. Trimming at V came to 3 bases and at J to 7 bases, leaving 14 bases not matched to a gene. The germline V gene has CDR1 DFQATT and CDR2 SNEGSKA (reference sequence). The CDR3 totals 15 residues. CDR3 loop: CSASTRGRSPGEQYF. DNA for the CDR3: TGCAGTGCTAGCACCAGGGGGCGCTCCCCCGGGGAGCAGTACTTC.

This clonotype occurred a few times. This sequence joins TRBV7-9 and TRBJ1-4, with 7 positions matching TRBD1. The CDR3 loop spans 14 amino acids. Looked up from germline, CDR1 is SEHNR and CDR2 is FQNEAQ (reference sequence). J lost 10 bases, V lost 5 bases, and 10 bases had no gene match. The CDR3 spells CASSAATQGGKLFF. CDR3 DNA: TGTGCCAGCAGCGCAGCCACGCAGGGGGGAAAACTGTTTTTT.

The gene calls are TRBV5-1 and TRBJ1-2; D not resolved. This CDR3 contains 13 residues. V lost 4 bases and J 6 bases, leaving 13 bases between the germline ends. Germline CDR1 and CDR2: SGHRS and YFSETQ. The CDR3 nucleotides read TGCGCCAGCAGCATACGGGGTGCTGATGGCTACACCTTC. Translating it yields CASSIRGADGYTF.

This clonotype was observed once. The V call is TRBV25-1, the J call TRBJ2-2, with D possibly being TRBD2 (5 bases). The CDR3 has 13 amino acids. Trimming stripped 6 bases from V and 4 bases from J, with 9 bases between. Germline V gene lookup returns CDR1 MGHDK and CDR2 SYGVNS. DNA of the CDR3: TGTGCCAGCAGGGGGAGCTTCACCGGGGAGCTGTTTTTT. Amino acid sequence: CASRGSFTGELFF.

The chain uses TRBV7-6 and TRBJ2-4; no clear D gene. Germline lookup yields CDR1 SGHVS and CDR2 FNYEAQ. The ends were cut back, 4 bases at V and 1 base at J, with 14 bases in the middle. The CDR3 covers 16 residues. CDR3 protein: CASSSSTDGAKNIQYF. CDR3 bases: TGTGCCAGCAGCTCCTCGACGGACGGGGCCAAAAACATTCAGTACTTC.

The V call is TRBV29-1, the J call TRBJ2-1; 8 bases are shared with TRBD1. Trimming removed 7 bases from V and 6 bases from J; junction bases left unmatched: 5. The CDR3 loop spans 12 amino acids. The germline gives CDR1 SQVTM, CDR2 ANQGSEA. CDR3 sequence (DNA): TGCAGCGCCGGGACAGGCCCCAATGAGCAGTTCTTC. This codes for CSAGTGPNEQFF.

This clonotype showed up just a few times. The genes are TRBV29-1 and TRBJ2-1; 10 nucleotides align to TRBD1. Germline CDR1 reads SQVTM; CDR2 reads ANQGSEA. CDR3 length: 13 amino acids. Trimming at V came to 7 bases and at J to 8 bases, leaving 8 bases not matched to a gene. Here the CDR3 reads CSASGTGVDEQFF. The CDR3 bases are TGCAGCGCTTCCGGGACAGGGGTGGATGAGCAGTTCTTC.

On this clonotype itself: The junction departs from germline at one end; a sequencing error may be responsible. The chain employs TRBV7-8 and TRBJ1-5, with D possibly TRBD1 on 5 matching bases. Germline values: CDR1 SGHVS, CDR2 FQNEAQ. The CDR3 contains 15 residues. The CDR3 DNA reads TGTACCAGCAGCTCGGAGAGGGGCCGGGATCAGCCCCAGCATTTT. As protein: CTSSSERGRDQPQHF.

V gene TRBV12-3 or TRBV12-4 combines with J gene TRBJ1-4; 7 positions match TRBD1. The V and J ends lost 5 bases and 7 bases, in that order; junction bases with no gene match: 10. This CDR3 is built from 15 residues. CDR3: CASSPWDRIVEKLFF. DNA for the CDR3: TGTGCCAGCAGTCCTTGGGACAGAATCGTTGAAAAACTGTTTTTT.

This clonotype was seen a few times. The chain is built from TRBV7-3 and TRBJ1-2; TRBD1 agrees at 8 bases. Germline V gives CDR1 SGHTA, CDR2 FQGTGA. The CDR3 spans 16 residues. Losses at the gene ends were 3 bases for V and 3 bases for J; bases not matched to a gene: 9. The CDR3 DNA sequence: TGTGCCAGCAGCTTCGCAGGGGGCGCATCGGACTATGGCTACACCTTC. This encodes CASSFAGGASDYGYTF.

This clonotype was seen a handful of times. The rearrangement uses TRBV10-3 and TRBJ1-4; 7 bases are shared with TRBD1. The length of the CDR3 is 15 residues. After removal of 5 bases from V and 5 bases from J, the junction contained 8 bases not matched to a gene. Germline V gene sequence: CDR1 ENHRY, CDR2 SYGVKD. The CDR3 is CAISQFRDRNEKLFF. CDR3 coding DNA: TGTGCCATCAGTCAGTTCAGGGACAGAAATGAAAAACTGTTTTTT.

The J gene is TRBJ2-1, the V gene TRBV2; D gene uncertain. This CDR3 has 16 amino acids. Germline loops: CDR1 SNHLY, CDR2 FYNNEI. V was clipped by 2 bases and J by 2 bases, with 13 bases between them. The CDR3 sequence: CASSELGGMTYNEQFF. CDR3 nucleotides: TGTGCCAGCAGTGAATTGGGCGGAATGACCTACAATGAGCAGTTCTTC. Combining the CDR3 with reference TRBV2 and TRBJ2-1 gives the whole variable domain EPEVTQTPSHQVTQMGQEVILRCVPISNHLYFYWYRQILGQKVEFLVSFYNNEISEKSEIFDDQFSVERPDGSNFTLKIRSTKLEDSAMYFCASSELGGMTYNEQFFGPGTRLTVL.

This chain connects TRBV7-3 to TRBJ1-1; D is possibly TRBD1 (5 bases). CDR3 length equals 14 residues. Trimming shortened V by 2 bases and J by 4 bases, and 11 bases separated the two germline ends. From germline, CDR1 is SGHTA and CDR2 FQGTGA. The CDR3 loop reads CASSLDSGSTEAFF. The DNA of the CDR3 is TGTGCCAGCAGCTTAGATTCAGGGTCCACTGAAGCTTTCTTT.

The V and J genes are TRBV4-3 and TRBJ1-6; 8 bases align to TRBD1. The CDR3 runs to 16 residues. The V segment lost 5 bases and the J segment 6 bases; nucleotides outside the gene matches: 9. Looked up from germline, CDR1 is LGHNA and CDR2 is YSLEER. CDR3 bases: TGCGCCAGCAGCTTCCGGACAGGGCTACTTAATTCACCCCTCCACTTT. Residues: CASSFRTGLLNSPLHF.

The chain joins TRBV6-1 to TRBJ2-3; D gene ambiguous. CDR3 length: 15 residues. The V end was cut by 2 bases, the J end by 0 bases, with 9 bases between. The germline V gene has CDR1 MNHNS and CDR2 SASEGT. The CDR3 region is CASSESGTSTDTQYF. CDR3 DNA: TGTGCCAGCAGTGAATCGGGTACTAGCACAGATACGCAGTATTTT.

As DNA, the CDR3 is TGTGCCAGCTCACACACGAATTTAGGGGGCGAGCAGTACTTC. This gives the protein CASSHTNLGGEQYF. This chain uses TRBV18 with TRBJ2-7, with D perhaps TRBD1 (6 bases). This CDR3 is 14 amino acids long. Germline assignment: CDR1 KGHSH and CDR2 LQKENI. Deletions cut 4 bases from V and 6 bases from J, with 16 bases between.

CDR3 region: CASSLAPTGTSNQPQHF. In DNA, the CDR3 is TGCGCCAGCAGCTTGGCCCCGACAGGAACTAGCAATCAGCCCCAGCATTTT. This chain joins TRBV5-1 and TRBJ1-5, with D tentatively TRBD1 (6 bases). V gave up 0 bases and J gave up 0 bases, with 13 bases separating them. The V gene's germline CDR1 is SGHRS and CDR2 YFSETQ. CDR3 length: 17 residues.

The gene calls are TRBV6-2 or TRBV6-3 and TRBJ1-2; the match to TRBD1 covers 7 bases. This CDR3 is built from 13 residues. Germline V gene sequence: CDR1 MNHEY, CDR2 SVGEGT. The V segment lost 8 bases and the J segment 3 bases; nucleotides outside the gene matches: 6. CDR3: CASVETGYYGYTF. In nucleotides, the CDR3 is TGTGCCAGCGTCGAGACAGGGTACTATGGCTACACCTTC.

The rearrangement uses TRBV20-1 and TRBJ1-5; the D is unclear. CDR3 size: 13 residues. Trimming removed 4 bases at V and 0 bases at J, with 7 bases between. Germline V gene data show CDR1 as DFQATT and CDR2 as SNEGSKA (reference sequence). CDR3 in DNA: TGCAGTGCTACAGACCCTAGCAATCAGCCCCAGCATTTT. The encoded protein is CSATDPSNQPQHF.

This clonotype was detected many times. In DNA, the CDR3 is TGTGCCAGCAGTCGGGAGCGTCACGATACGCAGTATTTT. It specifies CASSRERHDTQYF. The chain employs TRBV2 and TRBJ2-3, with D maybe TRBD2 (6 bases). Germline V CDR1 and CDR2: SNHLY, FYNNEI. With 5 bases removed from V and 6 bases from J, the gap between germline ends came to 12 bases. The CDR3 extends over 13 amino acids.

This clonotype was seen a few times. V and J are TRBV4-3 and TRBJ2-7; D remains unclear. Germline V gene sequence: CDR1 LGHNA, CDR2 YSLEER. The CDR3 has 18 residues. Trimming shortened V by 2 bases and J by 0 bases, and 20 bases separated the two germline ends. CDR3 in DNA: TGCGCCAGCAGCCAAAGGATTAGAACCATTATTAGCTCCTACGAGCAGTACTTC. As protein: CASSQRIRTIISSYEQYF.

CDR3 amino acids: CSAREGQTYTF. CDR3 DNA sequence: TGCAGTGCTAGAGAAGGACAGACCTACACCTTC. The chain recombines TRBV20-1 with TRBJ1-2, with a tentative D call TRBD1 (6 bases). The CDR3 extends over 11 amino acids. The germline gives CDR1 DFQATT, CDR2 SNEGSKA (reference sequence). Trimming took off 0 bases at V and 10 bases at J, with 9 bases between the two ends.

V is TRBV20-1 and J is TRBJ1-6; D is uncertain. Trimming pared 3 bases from V and 5 bases from J, leaving 14 bases between. The V gene's germline CDR1 is DFQATT and CDR2 SNEGSKA (reference sequence). The CDR3 spans 15 residues. CDR3 sequence: CSARVGEWDNSPLHF. In nucleotides, the CDR3 is TGCAGTGCTAGGGTCGGGGAGTGGGATAATTCACCCCTCCACTTT.

CDR3 DNA sequence: TGCAGCGTTGTCAGGGGTACGGTTACTTTCTTT. Translating it yields CSVVRGTVTFF. The rearrangement joins TRBV29-1 to TRBJ1-1; TRBD1 is a possible D gene (6 bases). V was cut by 4 bases and J by 12 bases, with 15 bases left in between. Germline V gene sequence: CDR1 SQVTM, CDR2 ANQGSEA. CDR3 length: 11 residues.

Only a few counts were recorded for this clonotype. The chain couples TRBV4-1 to TRBJ2-5; tentatively, D is TRBD1 (5 bases). The ends were cut back, 0 bases at V and 6 bases at J, with 17 bases in the middle. CDR1 and CDR2 from the germline V gene are MGHRA and YSYEKL. This CDR3 has 16 amino acids. The CDR3 is CASSQESQGGQQTQYF. Here the CDR3 DNA reads TGCGCCAGCAGCCAAGAAAGTCAGGGCGGTCAGCAGACCCAGTACTTC.

The chain recombines TRBV11-3 with TRBJ2-1; D assignment may be TRBD1 or TRBD2 (7 bases each). The DNA matches TRBJ2-7 better at its end, which makes the J call doubtful. CDR1 is SGHNT, CDR2 YENEEA, per germline. CDR3 length: 16 amino acids. CDR3 bases: TGTGCCAGCAGCTTAGAAGCGGGACAGCTTAGCAATGAGCAGTACTTC. Protein sequence: CASSLEAGQLSNEQYF.

The V and J genes are TRBV9 and TRBJ2-3, with 11 bases matching TRBD2. Trimming removed 3 bases from V and 1 base from J; junction bases left unmatched: 4. CDR3 length: 16 residues. Germline V gives CDR1 SGDLS, CDR2 YYNGEE. DNA for the CDR3: TGTGCCAGCAGCGCGTTAGCGGGGGGGGGCACAGATACGCAGTATTTT. Translated: CASSALAGGGTDTQYF.

Details on this clonotype: A much more abundant neighbour one base away suggests this may be a read error. V gene TRBV11-2 combines with J gene TRBJ2-1; TRBD1 is a possible D gene (6 bases). Germline CDR1 SGHAT, CDR2 FQNNGV. The CDR3 runs 15 residues. CDR3 DNA sequence: TGTACCAGCAACCCACACTCGGACAGTCCTGGTGAGCAGTTCTTC. Protein sequence: CTSNPHSDSPGEQFF.

This clonotype showed up just a few times. The chain carries TRBV4-3 and TRBJ2-3; D is possibly TRBD1 (6 bases). V was shortened by 0 bases and J by 0 bases, with 13 bases between the two germline ends. CDR1 is LGHNA, CDR2 YSLEER, per germline. The CDR3 totals 17 residues. As DNA, the CDR3 is TGCGCCAGCAGCCAAGATACGGCAGGGGCTAGCACAGATACGCAGTATTTT. This translates into CASSQDTAGASTDTQYF.

This chain uses TRBV6-2 or TRBV6-3 with TRBJ2-3; 7 bases match TRBD2. Losses at the gene ends were 2 bases for V and 0 bases for J; bases not matched to a gene: 8. Per germline, CDR1 MNHEY and CDR2 SVGEGT. This CDR3 is built from 17 residues. The CDR3 protein is CASSYDPSGTSTDTQYF. The CDR3 DNA reads as TGTGCCAGCAGTTACGATCCTAGCGGTACTAGCACAGATACGCAGTATTTT.

The chain is built from TRBV6-2 or TRBV6-3 and TRBJ2-7; 7 nucleotides align to TRBD2. The CDR3 is made up of 15 amino acids. The ends lost 6 bases at V and 0 bases at J; junction bases unmatched: 8. Per the germline V gene, CDR1 is MNHEY and CDR2 is SVGEGT. CDR3 coding DNA: TGTGCCAGCAGCCTACTAGCGTCGTACTCCTACGAGCAGTACTTC. Its translation: CASSLLASYSYEQYF.